These 11 T cell receptor beta chains originate from one sample sequenced in a study of monozygotic twins with inflammatory bowel disease. TCRdb re-called the 5' RACE reads and gives one entry per CDR3 protein, without DNA. This sample contains 330,000 or so distinct CDR3 sequences. The sample taken for sequencing was blood. The receptors here all came from a human donor with ulcerative colitis or Crohn's disease, or a healthy co-twin of an affected twin (not recorded which).

The chain uses TRBV20-1 and TRBJ2-2; TCRdb's assignment of TRBD2 cannot be checked, as there is no DNA. The CDR3 extends over 18 amino acids. Germline CDR1 is DFQATT and CDR2 is SNEGSKA (reference sequence). The CDR3 spells CSARDLLTSGVNTGELFF.

The V and J genes are TRBV5-1 and TRBJ2-1; TCRdb names TRBD1, which stays unverified in the absence of DNA. The CDR3 has 17 amino acids. From germline, CDR1 is SGHRS and CDR2 YFSETQ. This CDR3 is CASSLSRTGISYNEQFF.

The V and J genes are TRBV28 and TRBJ1-1. Germline values: CDR1 MDHEN, CDR2 SYDVKM. This CDR3 spans 18 amino acids. The CDR3 reads CASSPGGIAGGMNTEAFF.

The rearrangement links TRBV20-1 to TRBJ2-1; TCRdb's assignment of TRBD2 cannot be checked, as there is no DNA. The CDR3 is 13 amino acids. Germline V lookup: CDR1 DFQATT, CDR2 SNEGSKA (reference sequence). The CDR3 spells CSAPGLAGNEQFF.

The V call is TRBV6-6, the J call TRBJ1-2. CDR1 is MNHNY, CDR2 SVGAGI, per germline (reference sequence). This CDR3 has 14 amino acids. The CDR3 sequence is CASSQQGPRGGYTF.

The V call is TRBV9, the J call TRBJ2-3; the D call of TRBD1 rests on TCRdb alone, since no DNA is present to check it. The CDR3 loop spans 15 amino acids. CDR1 and CDR2 from the germline V gene are SGDLS and YYNGEE. The CDR3: CASSVDQGETDTQYF.

The V and J genes are TRBV5-4 and TRBJ2-2; TCRdb calls TRBD2, which cannot be checked without DNA. This CDR3 region has 18 residues. The germline CDR1 and CDR2 sequences are SGHNT and YYREEE (reference sequence). The CDR3 loop is CASSFSSALAGDTGELFF. The whole variable domain, filled in from reference TRBV5-4 and TRBJ2-2, reads ETGVTQSPTHLIKTRGQQVTLRCSSQSGHNTVSWYQQALGQGPQFIFQYYREEENGRGNFPPRFSGLQFPNYSSELNVNALELDDSALYLCASSFSSALAGDTGELFFGEGSRLTVL.

This chain links TRBV10-3 with TRBJ2-7; checking the TCRdb D call of TRBD1 is not possible without DNA. The CDR3 length is 14 residues. Germline-derived CDR1 and CDR2 are ENHRY and SYGVKD. The CDR3 region is CAISDPGQGHEQYF.

The J gene is TRBJ2-7, the V gene TRBV7-2; TCRdb designates TRBD1, a call that cannot be tested without DNA. Germline CDR1 is SGHTA and CDR2 is FQGNSA. The length of the CDR3 is 15 residues. CDR3 loop: CASSLTGGASYEQYF.

The chain carries TRBV12-3 or TRBV12-4 and TRBJ2-1; TCRdb gives TRBD2 as the D gene, but with no DNA this cannot be confirmed. The CDR3 contains 17 residues. CDR3 amino acids: CASGSLGLAGVVNEQFF.

The rearrangement joins TRBV7-2 to TRBJ2-7; the TRBD1 assignment by TCRdb is unverifiable without DNA. Germline assignment: CDR1 SGHTA and CDR2 FQGNSA. The CDR3 has 15 amino acids. The CDR3 loop is CASSPPSTSFHEQYF.